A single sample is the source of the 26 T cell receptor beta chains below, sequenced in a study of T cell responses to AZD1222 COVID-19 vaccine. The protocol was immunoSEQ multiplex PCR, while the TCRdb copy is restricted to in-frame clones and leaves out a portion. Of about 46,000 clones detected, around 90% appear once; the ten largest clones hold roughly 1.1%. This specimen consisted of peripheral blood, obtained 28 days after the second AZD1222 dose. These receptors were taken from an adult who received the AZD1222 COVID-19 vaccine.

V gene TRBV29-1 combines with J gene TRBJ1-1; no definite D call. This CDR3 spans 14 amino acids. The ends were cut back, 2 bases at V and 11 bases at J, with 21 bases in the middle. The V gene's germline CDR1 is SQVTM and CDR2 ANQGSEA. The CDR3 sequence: CSVELNRLIGVAFF. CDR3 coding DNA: TGCAGCGTTGAACTCAATCGGCTAATAGGAGTGGCTTTCTTT. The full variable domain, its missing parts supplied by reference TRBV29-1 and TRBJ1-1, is SAVISQKPSRDICQRGTSLTIQCQVDSQVTMMFWYRQQPGQSLTLIATANQGSEATYESGFVIDKFPISRPNLTFSTLTVSNMSPEDSSIYLCSVELNRLIGVAFFGQGTRLTVV.

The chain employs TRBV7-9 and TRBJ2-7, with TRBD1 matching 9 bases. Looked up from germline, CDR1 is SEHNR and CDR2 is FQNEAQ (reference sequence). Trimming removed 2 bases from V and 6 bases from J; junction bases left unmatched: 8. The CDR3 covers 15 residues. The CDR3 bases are TGTGCCAGCAGCTTATTGGGGGACAGGGTGTTCGAGCAGTACTTC. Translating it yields CASSLLGDRVFEQYF.

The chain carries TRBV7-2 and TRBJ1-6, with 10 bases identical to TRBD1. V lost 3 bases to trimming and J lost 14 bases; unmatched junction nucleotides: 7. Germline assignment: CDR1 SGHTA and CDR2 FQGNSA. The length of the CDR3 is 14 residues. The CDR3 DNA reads TGTGCCAGCAGCTTGATTCCGGGACAGGGGTCCCTCCACTTT. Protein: CASSLIPGQGSLHF. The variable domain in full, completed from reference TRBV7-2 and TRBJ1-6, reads GAGVSQSPSNKVTEKGKDVELRCDPISGHTALYWYRQSLGQGLEFLIYFQGNSAPDKSGLPSDRFSAERTGGSVSTLTIQRTQQEDSAVYLCASSLIPGQGSLHFGNGTRLTVT.

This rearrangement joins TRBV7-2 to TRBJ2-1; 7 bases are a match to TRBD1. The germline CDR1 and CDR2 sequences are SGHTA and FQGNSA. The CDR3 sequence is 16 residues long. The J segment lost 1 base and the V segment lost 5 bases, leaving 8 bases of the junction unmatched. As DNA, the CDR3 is TGTGCCAGCAGCGAATACAGGGGTTGGTCCTACAATGAGCAGTTCTTC. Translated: CASSEYRGWSYNEQFF.

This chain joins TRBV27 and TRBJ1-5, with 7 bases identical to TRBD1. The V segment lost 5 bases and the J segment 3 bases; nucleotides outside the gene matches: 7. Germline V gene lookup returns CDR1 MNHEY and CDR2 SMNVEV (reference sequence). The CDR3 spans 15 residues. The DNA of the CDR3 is TGTGCCAGCAGTATCCCCGGGACAGTCAATCAGCCCCAGCATTTT. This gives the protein CASSIPGTVNQPQHF.

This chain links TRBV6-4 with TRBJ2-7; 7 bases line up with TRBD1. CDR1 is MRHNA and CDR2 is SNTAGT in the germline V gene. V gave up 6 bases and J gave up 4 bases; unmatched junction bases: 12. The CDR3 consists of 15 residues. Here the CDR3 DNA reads TGTGCCAGCAGGAAAGTGGGCAGGGGGTTGTACGAGCAGTACTTC. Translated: CASRKVGRGLYEQYF.

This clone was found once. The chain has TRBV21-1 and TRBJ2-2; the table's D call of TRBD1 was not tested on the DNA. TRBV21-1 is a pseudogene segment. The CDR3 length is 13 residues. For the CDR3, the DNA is TGTGCCAGCAGGACAGGGGATACCGGGGAGCTGTTTTTT. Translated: CASRTGDTGELFF.

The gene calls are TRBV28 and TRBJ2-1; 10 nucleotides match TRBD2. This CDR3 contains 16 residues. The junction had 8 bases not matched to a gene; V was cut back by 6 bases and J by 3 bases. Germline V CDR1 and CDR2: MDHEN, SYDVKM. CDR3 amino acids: CASSPGLAGVYNEQFF. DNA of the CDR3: TGTGCCAGCAGCCCCGGTCTAGCGGGAGTCTACAATGAGCAGTTCTTC.

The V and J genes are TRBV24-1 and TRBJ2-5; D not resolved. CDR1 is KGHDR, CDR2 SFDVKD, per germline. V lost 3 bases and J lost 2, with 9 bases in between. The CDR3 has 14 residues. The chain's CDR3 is CATSDTMAQETQYF. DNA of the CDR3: TGTGCCACCAGTGATACCATGGCACAAGAGACCCAGTACTTC.

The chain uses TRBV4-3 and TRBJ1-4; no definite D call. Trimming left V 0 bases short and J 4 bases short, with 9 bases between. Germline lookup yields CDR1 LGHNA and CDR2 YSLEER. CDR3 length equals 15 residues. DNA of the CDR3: TGCGCCAGCAGCCAAGACGGGCAGCTTAATGAAAAACTGTTTTTT. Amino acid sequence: CASSQDGQLNEKLFF.

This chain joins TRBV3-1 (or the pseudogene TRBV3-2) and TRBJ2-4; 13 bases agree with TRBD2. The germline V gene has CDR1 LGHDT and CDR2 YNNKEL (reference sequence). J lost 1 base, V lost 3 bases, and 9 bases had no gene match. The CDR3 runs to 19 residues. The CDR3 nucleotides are TGTGCCAGCAGCCAGGTGAGGACTAGCGGGAGTCGGGCCAAAAACATTCAGTACTTC. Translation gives CASSQVRTSGSRAKNIQYF.

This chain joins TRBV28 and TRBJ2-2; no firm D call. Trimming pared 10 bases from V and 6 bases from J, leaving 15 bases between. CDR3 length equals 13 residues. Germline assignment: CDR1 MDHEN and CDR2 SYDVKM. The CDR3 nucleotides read TGTGCCACCTTCCCTATTTTGGCCGGGGAGCTGTTTTTT. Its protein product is CATFPILAGELFF.

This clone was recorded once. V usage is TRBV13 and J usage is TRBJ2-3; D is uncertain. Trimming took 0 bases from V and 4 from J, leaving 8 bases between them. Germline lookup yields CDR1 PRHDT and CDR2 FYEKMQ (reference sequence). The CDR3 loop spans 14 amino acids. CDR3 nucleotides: TGTGCCAGCAGCTTAGGGGCTGCGTCAGATACGCAGTATTTT. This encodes CASSLGAASDTQYF. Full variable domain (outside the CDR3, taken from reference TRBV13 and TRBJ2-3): AAGVIQSPRHLIKEKRETATLKCYPIPRHDTVYWYQQGPGQDPQFLISFYEKMQSDKGSIPDRFSAQQFSDYHSELNMSSLELGDSALYFCASSLGAASDTQYFGPGTRLTVL.

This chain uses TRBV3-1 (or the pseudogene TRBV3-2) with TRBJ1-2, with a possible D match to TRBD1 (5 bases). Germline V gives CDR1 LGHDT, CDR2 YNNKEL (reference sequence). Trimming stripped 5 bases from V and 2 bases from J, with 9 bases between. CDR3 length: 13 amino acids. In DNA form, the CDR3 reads TGTGCCAGCAGCTGGGCAGGGAACTATGGCTACACCTTC. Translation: CASSWAGNYGYTF.

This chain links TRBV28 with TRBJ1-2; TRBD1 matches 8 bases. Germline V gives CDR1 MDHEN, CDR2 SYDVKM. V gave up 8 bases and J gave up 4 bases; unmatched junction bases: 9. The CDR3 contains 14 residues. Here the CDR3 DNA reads TGTGCCAGCCGAACCCGACAGGGGACCTATGGCTACACCTTC. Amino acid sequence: CASRTRQGTYGYTF.

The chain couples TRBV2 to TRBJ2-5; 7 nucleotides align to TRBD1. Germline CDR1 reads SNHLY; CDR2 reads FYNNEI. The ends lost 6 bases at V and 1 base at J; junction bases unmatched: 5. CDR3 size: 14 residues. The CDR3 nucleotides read TGTGCCAGCAGGGGGACAGCCCTCCAAGAGACCCAGTACTTC. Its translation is CASRGTALQETQYF.

The CDR3 region has the DNA TGTGCCAGCTCAGCTAACGGTGGCGGGGATCAGCCCCAGCATTTT. Residues: CASSANGGGDQPQHF. This sequence joins TRBV18 and TRBJ1-5; no clear D. V lost 5 bases and J 5 bases, leaving 16 bases between the germline ends. The V gene's germline CDR1 is KGHSH and CDR2 LQKENI. The CDR3 is made up of 15 amino acids. The full variable domain, with the rest looked up from reference TRBV18 and TRBJ1-5, is NAGVMQNPRHLVRRRGQEARLRCSPMKGHSHVYWYRQLPEEGLKFMVYLQKENIIDESGMPKERFSAEFPKEGPSILRIQQVVRGDSAAYFCASSANGGGDQPQHFGDGTRLSIL.

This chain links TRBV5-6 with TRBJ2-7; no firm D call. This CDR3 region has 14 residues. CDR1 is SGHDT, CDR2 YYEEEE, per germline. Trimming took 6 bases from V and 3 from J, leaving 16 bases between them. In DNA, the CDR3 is TGTGCCAGCACCTCCGGGCTGGGGTTCTACGAGCAGTACTTC. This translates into CASTSGLGFYEQYF.

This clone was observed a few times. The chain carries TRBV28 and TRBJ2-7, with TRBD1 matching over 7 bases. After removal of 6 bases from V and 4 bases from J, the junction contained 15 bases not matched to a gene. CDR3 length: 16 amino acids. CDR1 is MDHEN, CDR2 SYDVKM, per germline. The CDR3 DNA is TGTGCCAGCAGCCCCCTCGGGCAGGGGGTGGGGTACGAGCAGTACTTC. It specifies CASSPLGQGVGYEQYF. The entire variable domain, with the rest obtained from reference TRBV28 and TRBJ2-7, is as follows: DVKVTQSSRYLVKRTGEKVFLECVQDMDHENMFWYRQDPGLGLRLIYFSYDVKMKEKGDIPEGYSVSREKKERFSLILESASTNQTSMYLCASSPLGQGVGYEQYFGPGTRLTVT.

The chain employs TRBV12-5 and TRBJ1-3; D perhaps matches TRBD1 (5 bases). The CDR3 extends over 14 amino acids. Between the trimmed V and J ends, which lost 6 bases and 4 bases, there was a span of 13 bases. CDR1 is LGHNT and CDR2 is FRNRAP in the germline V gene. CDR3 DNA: TGTGCTAGTGGCTCTTCGGGGGGGGGAAACACCATATATTTT. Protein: CASGSSGGGNTIYF.

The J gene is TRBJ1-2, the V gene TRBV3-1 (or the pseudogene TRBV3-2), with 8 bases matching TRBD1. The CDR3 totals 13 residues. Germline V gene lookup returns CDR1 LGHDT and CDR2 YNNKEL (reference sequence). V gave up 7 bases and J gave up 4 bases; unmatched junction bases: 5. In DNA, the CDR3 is TGTGCCAGCACCCCTGACAGGGGCTATGGCTACACCTTC. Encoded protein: CASTPDRGYGYTF.

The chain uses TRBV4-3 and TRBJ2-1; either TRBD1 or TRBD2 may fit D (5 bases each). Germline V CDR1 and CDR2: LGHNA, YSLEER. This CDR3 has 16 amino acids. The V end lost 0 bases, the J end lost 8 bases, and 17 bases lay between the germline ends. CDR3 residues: CASSQDIGTRGDEQFF. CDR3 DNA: TGCGCCAGCAGCCAAGATATAGGGACCCGGGGTGATGAGCAGTTCTTC.

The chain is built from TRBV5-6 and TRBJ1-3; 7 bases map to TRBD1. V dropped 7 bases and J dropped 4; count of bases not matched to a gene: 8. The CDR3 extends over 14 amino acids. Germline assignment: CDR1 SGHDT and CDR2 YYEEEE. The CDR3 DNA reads TGTGCCAGCCGAAGGGGGCTTGGAGGAAACACCATATATTTT. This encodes CASRRGLGGNTIYF. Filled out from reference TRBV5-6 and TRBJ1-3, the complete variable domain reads DAGVTQSPTHLIKTRGQQVTLRCSPKSGHDTVSWYQQALGQGPQFIFQYYEEEERQRGNFPDRFSGHQFPNYSSELNVNALLLGDSALYLCASRRGLGGNTIYFGEGSWLTVV.

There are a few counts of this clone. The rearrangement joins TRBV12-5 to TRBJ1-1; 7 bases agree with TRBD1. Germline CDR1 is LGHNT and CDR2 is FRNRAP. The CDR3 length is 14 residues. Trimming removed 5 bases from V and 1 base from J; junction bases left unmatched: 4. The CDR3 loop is CASGPRQGNTEAFF. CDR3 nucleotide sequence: TGTGCTAGTGGTCCCAGACAGGGGAACACTGAAGCTTTCTTT.

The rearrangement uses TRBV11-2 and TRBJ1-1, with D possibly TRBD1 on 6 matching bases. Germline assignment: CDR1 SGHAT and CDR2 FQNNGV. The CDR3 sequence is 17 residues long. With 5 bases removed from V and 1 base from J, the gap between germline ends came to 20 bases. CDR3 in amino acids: CASSPSTGGSGNTEAFF. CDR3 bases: TGTGCCAGCAGCCCCTCGACGGGGGGCTCGGGGAACACTGAAGCTTTCTTT.

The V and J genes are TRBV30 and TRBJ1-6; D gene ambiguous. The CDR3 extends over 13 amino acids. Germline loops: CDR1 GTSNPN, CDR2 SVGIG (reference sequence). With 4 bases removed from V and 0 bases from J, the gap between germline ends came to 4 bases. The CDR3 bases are TGTGCCTGGACCGGCTCCTATAATTCACCCCTCCACTTT. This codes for CAWTGSYNSPLHF.